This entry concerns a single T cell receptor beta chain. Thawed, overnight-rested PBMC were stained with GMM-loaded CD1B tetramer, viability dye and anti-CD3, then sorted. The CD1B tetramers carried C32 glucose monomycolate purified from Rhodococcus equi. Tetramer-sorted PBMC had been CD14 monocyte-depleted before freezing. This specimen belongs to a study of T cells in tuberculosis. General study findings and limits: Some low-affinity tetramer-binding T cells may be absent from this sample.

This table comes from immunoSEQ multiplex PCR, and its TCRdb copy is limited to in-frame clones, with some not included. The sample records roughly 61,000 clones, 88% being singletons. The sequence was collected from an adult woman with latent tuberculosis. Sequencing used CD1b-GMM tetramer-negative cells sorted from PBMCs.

The CDR3 is CASSEEDGLSYEQYF. CDR3 nucleotide sequence: TGTGCCAGCAGTGAAGAGGACGGACTTTCATACGAGCAGTACTTC. The chain combines TRBV6-1 with TRBJ2-7, with D tentatively TRBD2 (5 bases). Looked up from germline, CDR1 is MNHNS and CDR2 is SASEGT. V lost 1 base and J 4 bases, leaving 14 bases between the germline ends. CDR3 length equals 15 residues.